These 5 T cell receptor beta chains came from one sample sequenced in a study of Tregs in tolerant kidney transplant recipients. Repertoires were generated with immunoSEQ multiplex PCR, while TCRdb's copy carries only in-frame clones and drops some. The sample has about 81,000 clones; roughly 90% are singletons. Recipients received nonmyeloablative bone marrow transplants from related graft donors, with transient mixed chimerism. The material was CD4+ T cells from blood (PBMCs), obtained 24 months after the transplant. These receptors originate from a human patient who received a combined kidney and bone marrow transplant. Part of the T cell pool may stem from the graft donor.

The chain uses TRBV4-2 and TRBJ2-5; 14 bases are shared with TRBD2. The trim removed 0 bases at V and 5 bases at J, leaving 5 bases unmatched. The CDR3 totals 17 residues. In germline, CDR1 is LGHNA, CDR2 YNFKEQ. CDR3 nucleotide sequence: TGTGCCAGCAGCCAAGACCCCCGACTAGCGGGAGGGGAGACCCAGTACTTC. Translating gives CASSQDPRLAGGETQYF.

The chain combines TRBV5-1 with TRBJ1-2, with unresolved D. The V end was cut by 4 bases, the J end by 6 bases, with 16 bases between. Germline CDR1 is SGHRS and CDR2 is YFSETQ. The CDR3 is 14 amino acids. The CDR3 sequence: CASSGSRSLHGYTF. DNA of the CDR3: TGCGCCAGCAGCGGAAGCAGGTCCTTGCATGGCTACACCTTC. Full variable domain (remainder filled in from reference TRBV5-1 and TRBJ1-2): KAGVTQTPRYLIKTRGQQVTLSCSPISGHRSVSWYQQTPGQGLQFLFEYFSETQRNKGNFPGRFSGRQFSNSRSEMNVSTLELGDSALYLCASSGSRSLHGYTFGSGTRLTVV.

V and J are TRBV11-3 and TRBJ2-2; TRBD2 is a possible D gene (5 bases). The germline V gene encodes CDR1 SGHNT and CDR2 YENEEA. This CDR3 spans 14 amino acids. The V gene lost 1 base and the J gene lost 5 bases, with 8 bases spanning the gap. CDR3 amino acids: CASSLVRATGELFF. DNA of the CDR3: TGTGCCAGCAGCTTAGTGAGGGCTACCGGGGAGCTGTTTTTT.

This chain links TRBV29-1 with TRBJ2-1; perhaps TRBD2 as D (6 bases). V gave up 8 bases and J gave up 6 bases, with 23 bases separating them. Germline CDR1 SQVTM, CDR2 ANQGSEA. There are 15 residues in the CDR3. The CDR3 is CSSEGCAEGRNEQFF. In DNA form, the CDR3 reads TGCAGCTCCGAAGGGTGCGCGGAGGGCCGCAATGAGCAGTTCTTC.

V is TRBV5-4 and J is TRBJ2-7; D possibly corresponds to TRBD1 (5 bases). The ends were cut back, 4 bases at V and 5 bases at J, with 10 bases in the middle. The germline V gene has CDR1 SGHNT and CDR2 YYREEE (reference sequence). The CDR3 contains 12 residues. CDR3 in amino acids: CASSPSGNEQYF. In DNA, the CDR3 is TGTGCCAGCAGCCCCTCAGGGAACGAGCAGTACTTC. Looking up the rest from reference TRBV5-4 and TRBJ2-7 gives the full variable domain: ETGVTQSPTHLIKTRGQQVTLRCSSQSGHNTVSWYQQALGQGPQFIFQYYREEENGRGNFPPRFSGLQFPNYSSELNVNALELDDSALYLCASSPSGNEQYFGPGTRLTVT.